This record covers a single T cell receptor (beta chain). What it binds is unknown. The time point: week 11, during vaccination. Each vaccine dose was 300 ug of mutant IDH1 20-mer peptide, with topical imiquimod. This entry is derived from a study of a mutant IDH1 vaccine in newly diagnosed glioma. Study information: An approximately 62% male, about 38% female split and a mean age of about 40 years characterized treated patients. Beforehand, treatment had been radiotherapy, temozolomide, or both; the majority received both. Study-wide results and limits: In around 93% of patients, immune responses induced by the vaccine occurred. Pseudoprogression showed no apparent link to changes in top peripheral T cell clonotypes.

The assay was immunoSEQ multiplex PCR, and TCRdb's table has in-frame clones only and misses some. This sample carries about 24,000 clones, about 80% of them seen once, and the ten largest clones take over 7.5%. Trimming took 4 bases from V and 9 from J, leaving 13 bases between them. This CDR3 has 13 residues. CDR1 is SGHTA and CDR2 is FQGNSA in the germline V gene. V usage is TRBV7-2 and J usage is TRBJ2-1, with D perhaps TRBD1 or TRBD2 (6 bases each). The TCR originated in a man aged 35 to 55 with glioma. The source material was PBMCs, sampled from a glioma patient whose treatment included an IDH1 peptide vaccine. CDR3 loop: CASSSGAGFEQFF. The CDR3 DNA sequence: TGTGCCAGCAGCTCGGGGGCAGGGTTTGAGCAGTTCTTC.